The 4 T cell receptor beta chains below come from one sample, sequenced in a study of CD8 T cells in ankylosing spondylitis. A single record per CDR3 protein comes from TCRdb applying MiXCR to the 5' RACE reads. The repertoire has about 300,000 distinct CDR3 sequences, roughly 11% of them found once; the top ten carry roughly 9.1%. Sequencing used blood, either unsorted or a sorted T cell fraction (not recorded which). The origin of the receptors is a female donor with ankylosing spondylitis or in good health (not recorded which).

The chain links TRBV7-2 to TRBJ2-7, with TRBD1 matching 7 bases. This CDR3 spans 16 amino acids. The junction had 10 bases not matched to a gene; V was cut back by 5 bases and J by 0 bases. The V gene's germline CDR1 is SGHTA and CDR2 FQGNSA. CDR3 in DNA: TGTACCAGCAGCGCCCCGGGGACAGCTAGCTCCTACGAGCAGTACTTC. Its translation is CTSSAPGTASSYEQYF.

V is TRBV7-8 and J is TRBJ2-1; 7 nucleotides match TRBD1. The CDR3 is 14 amino acids. Germline V gives CDR1 SGHVS, CDR2 FQNEAQ. The V and J ends lost 4 bases and 7 bases, in that order; junction bases with no gene match: 7. The CDR3 sequence is CASSSYGTENEQFF. In DNA, the CDR3 is TGTGCCAGCAGCTCTTACGGGACAGAGAATGAGCAGTTCTTC. Together with reference TRBV7-8 and TRBJ2-1, the CDR3 gives the full variable domain: GAGVSQSPRYKVAKRGQDVALRCDPISGHVSLFWYQQALGQGPEFLTYFQNEAQLDKSGLPSDRFFAERPEGSVSTLKIQRTQQEDSAVYLCASSSYGTENEQFFGPGTRLTVL.

The table lists this clonotype with a few counts. This sequence joins TRBV6-1 and TRBJ1-6; weak D call: TRBD1 (6 bases). CDR1 is MNHNS, CDR2 SASEGT, per germline. CDR3 length: 14 residues. Trimming took off 6 bases at V and 4 bases at J, with 10 bases between the two ends. CDR3 region: CASSRTVYNSPLHF. DNA of the CDR3: TGTGCCAGCAGCCGGACAGTATATAATTCACCCCTCCACTTT.

This clonotype came up a few times. This rearrangement joins TRBV28 to TRBJ2-3; 11 bases map to TRBD2. Germline V gene sequence: CDR1 MDHEN, CDR2 SYDVKM. V was clipped by 8 bases and J by 3 bases; unmatched bases: 7. CDR3 size: 15 residues. The chain's CDR3 is CASGSGRAGTDTQYF. CDR3 in DNA: TGTGCCAGCGGTAGCGGGAGGGCCGGTACAGATACGCAGTATTTT.